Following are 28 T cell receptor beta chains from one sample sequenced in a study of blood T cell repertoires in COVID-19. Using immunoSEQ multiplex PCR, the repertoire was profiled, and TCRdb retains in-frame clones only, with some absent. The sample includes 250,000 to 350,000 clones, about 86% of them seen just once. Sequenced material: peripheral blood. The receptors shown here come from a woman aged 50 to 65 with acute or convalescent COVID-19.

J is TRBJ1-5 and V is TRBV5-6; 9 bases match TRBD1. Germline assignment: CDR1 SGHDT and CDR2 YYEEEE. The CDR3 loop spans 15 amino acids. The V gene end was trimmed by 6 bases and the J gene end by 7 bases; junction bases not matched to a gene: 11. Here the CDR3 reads CASNTLGQGNQPQHF. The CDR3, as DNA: TGTGCCAGCAACACGTTGGGACAGGGTAACCAGCCCCAGCATTTT.

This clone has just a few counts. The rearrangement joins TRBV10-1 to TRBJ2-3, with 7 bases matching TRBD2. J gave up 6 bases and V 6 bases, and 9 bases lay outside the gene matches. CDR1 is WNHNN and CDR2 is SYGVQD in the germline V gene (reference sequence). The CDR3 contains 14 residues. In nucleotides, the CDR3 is TGCGCCAGCAGCCGGGGGGACCTCCTCGATACGCAGTATTTT. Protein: CASSRGDLLDTQYF.

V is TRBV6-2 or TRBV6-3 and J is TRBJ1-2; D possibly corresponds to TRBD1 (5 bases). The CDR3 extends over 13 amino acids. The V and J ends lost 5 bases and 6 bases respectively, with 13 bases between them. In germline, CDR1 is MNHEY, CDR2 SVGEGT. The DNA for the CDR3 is TGTGCCAGCAGTCCGCAGGACACCAATGGCTACACCTTC. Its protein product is CASSPQDTNGYTF.

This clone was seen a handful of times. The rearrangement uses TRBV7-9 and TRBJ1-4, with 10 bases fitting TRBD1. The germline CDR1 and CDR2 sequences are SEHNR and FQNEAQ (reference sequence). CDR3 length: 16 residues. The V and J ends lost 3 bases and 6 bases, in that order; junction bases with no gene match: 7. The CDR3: CASSFDRGQIYEKLFF. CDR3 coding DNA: TGTGCCAGCAGCTTCGACAGGGGGCAGATATATGAAAAACTGTTTTTT.

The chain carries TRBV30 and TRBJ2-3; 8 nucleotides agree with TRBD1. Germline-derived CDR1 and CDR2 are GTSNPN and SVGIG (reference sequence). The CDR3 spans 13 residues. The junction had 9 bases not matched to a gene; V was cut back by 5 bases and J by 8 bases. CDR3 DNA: TGTGCCTGGGCCGGGACAGGTCCGGGTACGCAGTATTTT. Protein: CAWAGTGPGTQYF.

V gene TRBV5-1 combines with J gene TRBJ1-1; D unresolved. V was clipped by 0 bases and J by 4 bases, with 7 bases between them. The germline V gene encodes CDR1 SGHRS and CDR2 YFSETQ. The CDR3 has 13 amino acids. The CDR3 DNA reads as TGCGCCAGCAGCTTGGGGGAGAGCACTGAAGCTTTCTTT. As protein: CASSLGESTEAFF.

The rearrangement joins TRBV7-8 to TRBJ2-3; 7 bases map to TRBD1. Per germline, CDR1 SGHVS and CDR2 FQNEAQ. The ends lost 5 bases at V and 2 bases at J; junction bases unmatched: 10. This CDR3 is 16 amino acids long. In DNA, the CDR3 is TGTGCCAGCAGCGCCCCCGGGACAGAGAACACAGATACGCAGTATTTT. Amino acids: CASSAPGTENTDTQYF.

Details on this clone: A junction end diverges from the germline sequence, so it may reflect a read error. In DNA form, the CDR3 reads TGTGCCAACAGTGACCACATATACCAAGAGACCCAGTACTTC. Translated, it gives CANSDHIYQETQYF. The gene calls are TRBV6-1 and TRBJ2-5; D ambiguous. Germline CDR1 reads MNHNS; CDR2 reads SASEGT. The CDR3 spans 14 residues.

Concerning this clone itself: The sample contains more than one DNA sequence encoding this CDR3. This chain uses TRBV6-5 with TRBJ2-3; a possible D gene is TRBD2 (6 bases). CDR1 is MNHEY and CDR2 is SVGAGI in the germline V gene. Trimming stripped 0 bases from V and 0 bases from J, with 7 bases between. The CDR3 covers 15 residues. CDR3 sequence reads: CASSYSGTSTDTQYF. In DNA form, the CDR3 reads TGTGCCAGCAGTTACTCAGGGACTAGCACAGATACGCAGTATTTT.

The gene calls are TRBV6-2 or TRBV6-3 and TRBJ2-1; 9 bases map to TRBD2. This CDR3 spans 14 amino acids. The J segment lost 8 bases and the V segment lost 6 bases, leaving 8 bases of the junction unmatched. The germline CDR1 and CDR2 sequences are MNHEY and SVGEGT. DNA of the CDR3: TGTGCCAGCAGCATTAGCGGGGGTATCTATGAGCAGTTCTTC. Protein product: CASSISGGIYEQFF.

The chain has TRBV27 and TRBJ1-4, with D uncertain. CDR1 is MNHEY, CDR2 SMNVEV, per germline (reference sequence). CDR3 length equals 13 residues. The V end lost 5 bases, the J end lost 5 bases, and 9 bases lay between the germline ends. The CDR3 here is CASSPGLNEKLFF. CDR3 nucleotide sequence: TGTGCCAGCAGTCCAGGATTGAATGAAAAACTGTTTTTT.

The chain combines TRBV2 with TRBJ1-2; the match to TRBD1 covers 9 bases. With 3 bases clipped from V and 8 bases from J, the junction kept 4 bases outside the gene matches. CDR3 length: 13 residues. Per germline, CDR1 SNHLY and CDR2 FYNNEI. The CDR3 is CASSDDRGGGYTF. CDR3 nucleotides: TGTGCCAGCAGTGATGACAGGGGGGGAGGCTACACCTTC.

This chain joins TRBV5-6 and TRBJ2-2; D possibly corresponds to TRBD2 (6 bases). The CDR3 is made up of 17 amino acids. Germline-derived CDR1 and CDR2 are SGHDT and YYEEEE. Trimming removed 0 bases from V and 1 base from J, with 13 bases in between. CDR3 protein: CASSLVGAGRNTGELFF. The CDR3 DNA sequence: TGTGCCAGCAGCTTGGTAGGAGCGGGTCGGAACACCGGGGAGCTGTTTTTT. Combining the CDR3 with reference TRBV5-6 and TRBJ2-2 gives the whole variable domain DAGVTQSPTHLIKTRGQQVTLRCSPKSGHDTVSWYQQALGQGPQFIFQYYEEEERQRGNFPDRFSGHQFPNYSSELNVNALLLGDSALYLCASSLVGAGRNTGELFFGEGSRLTVL.

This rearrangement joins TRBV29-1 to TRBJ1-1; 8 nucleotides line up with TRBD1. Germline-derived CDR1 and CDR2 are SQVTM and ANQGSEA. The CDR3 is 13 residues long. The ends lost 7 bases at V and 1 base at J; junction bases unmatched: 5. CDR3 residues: CSGQGSTNTEAFF. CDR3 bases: TGCAGCGGACAGGGGAGTACGAACACTGAAGCTTTCTTT. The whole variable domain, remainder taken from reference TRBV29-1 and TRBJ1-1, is SAVISQKPSRDICQRGTSLTIQCQVDSQVTMMFWYRQQPGQSLTLIATANQGSEATYESGFVIDKFPISRPNLTFSTLTVSNMSPEDSSIYLCSGQGSTNTEAFFGQGTRLTVV.

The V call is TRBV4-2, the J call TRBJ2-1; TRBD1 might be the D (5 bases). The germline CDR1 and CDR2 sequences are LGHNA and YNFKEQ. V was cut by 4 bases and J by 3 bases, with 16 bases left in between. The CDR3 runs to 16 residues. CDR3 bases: TGTGCCAGCAGCCTTGGGGTGACAGAGCTCTACAATGAGCAGTTCTTC. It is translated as CASSLGVTELYNEQFF.

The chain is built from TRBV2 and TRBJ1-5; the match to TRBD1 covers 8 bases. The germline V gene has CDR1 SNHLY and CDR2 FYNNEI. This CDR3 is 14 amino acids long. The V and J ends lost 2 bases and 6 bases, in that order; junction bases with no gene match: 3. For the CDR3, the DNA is TGTGCCAGCAGTGAAACGGACAGGGCTCAGCCCCAGCATTTT. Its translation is CASSETDRAQPQHF.

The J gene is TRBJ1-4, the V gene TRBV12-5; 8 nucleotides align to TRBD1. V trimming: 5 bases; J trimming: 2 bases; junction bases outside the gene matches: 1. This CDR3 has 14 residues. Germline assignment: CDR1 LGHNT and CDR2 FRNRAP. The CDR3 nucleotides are TGTGCTAGTGGTCCAGGGGGCACTAATGAAAAACTGTTTTTT. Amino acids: CASGPGGTNEKLFF.

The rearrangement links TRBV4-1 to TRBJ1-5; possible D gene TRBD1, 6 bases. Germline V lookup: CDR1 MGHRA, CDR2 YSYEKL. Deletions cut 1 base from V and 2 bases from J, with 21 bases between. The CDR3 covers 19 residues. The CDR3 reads CASSQVLVSGGRGNQPQHF. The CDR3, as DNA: TGCGCCAGCAGCCAAGTTTTGGTTAGCGGGGGCCGGGGCAATCAGCCCCAGCATTTT.

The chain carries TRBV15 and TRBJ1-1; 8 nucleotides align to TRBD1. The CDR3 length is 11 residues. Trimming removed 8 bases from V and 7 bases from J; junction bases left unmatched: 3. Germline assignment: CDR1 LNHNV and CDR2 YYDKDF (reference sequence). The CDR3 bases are TGTGCCACCCAGGGGGCCGTTGAAGCTTTCTTT. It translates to CATQGAVEAFF.

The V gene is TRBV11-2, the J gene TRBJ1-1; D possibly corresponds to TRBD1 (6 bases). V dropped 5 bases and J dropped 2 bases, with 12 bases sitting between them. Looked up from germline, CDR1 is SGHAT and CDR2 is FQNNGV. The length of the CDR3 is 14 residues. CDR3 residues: CASSRTVTNTEAFF. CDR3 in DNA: TGTGCCAGCAGCAGGACAGTTACTAACACTGAAGCTTTCTTT.

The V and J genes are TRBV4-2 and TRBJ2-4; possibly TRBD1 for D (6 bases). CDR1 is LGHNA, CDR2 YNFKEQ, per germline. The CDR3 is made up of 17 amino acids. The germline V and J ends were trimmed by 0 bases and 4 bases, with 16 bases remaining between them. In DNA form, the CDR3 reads TGTGCCAGCAGCCAAGACCGGGACACCCCTGGGAAAAACATTCAGTACTTC. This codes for CASSQDRDTPGKNIQYF.

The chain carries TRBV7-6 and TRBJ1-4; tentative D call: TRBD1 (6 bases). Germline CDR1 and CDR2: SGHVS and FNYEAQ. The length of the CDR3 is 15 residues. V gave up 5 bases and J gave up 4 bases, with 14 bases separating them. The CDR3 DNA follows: TGTGCCAGCAGCCACAGAGGGGGTAATAATGAAAAACTGTTTTTT. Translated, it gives CASSHRGGNNEKLFF.

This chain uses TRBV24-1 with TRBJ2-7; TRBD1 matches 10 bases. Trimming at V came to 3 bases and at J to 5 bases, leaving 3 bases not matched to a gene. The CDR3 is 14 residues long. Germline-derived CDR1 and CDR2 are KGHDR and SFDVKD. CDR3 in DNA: TGTGCCACCAGTGATCCGACAGGGGGCGACGAGCAGTACTTC. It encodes CATSDPTGGDEQYF.

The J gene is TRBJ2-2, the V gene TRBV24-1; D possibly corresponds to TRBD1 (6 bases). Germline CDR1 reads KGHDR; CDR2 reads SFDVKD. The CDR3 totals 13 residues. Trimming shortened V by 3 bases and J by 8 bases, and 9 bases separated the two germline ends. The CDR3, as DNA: TGTGCCACCAGTGATCGACAGGTTGGGGAGCTGTTTTTT. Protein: CATSDRQVGELFF.

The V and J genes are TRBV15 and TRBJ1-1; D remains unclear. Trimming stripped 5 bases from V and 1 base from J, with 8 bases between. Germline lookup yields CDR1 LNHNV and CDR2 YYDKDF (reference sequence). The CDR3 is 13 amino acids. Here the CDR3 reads CATSPRRNTEAFF. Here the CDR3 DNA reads TGTGCCACCAGCCCAAGGAGGAACACTGAAGCTTTCTTT.

The CDR3 reads CASSDSGADTEAFF. CDR3 nucleotide sequence: TGTGCCAGCAGTGATTCAGGGGCGGACACTGAAGCTTTCTTT. The rearrangement joins TRBV25-1 to TRBJ1-1; possible D gene TRBD1, 6 bases. The germline V gene encodes CDR1 MGHDK and CDR2 SYGVNS. This CDR3 has 14 residues. Trimming shortened V by 3 bases and J by 3 bases, and 11 bases separated the two germline ends.

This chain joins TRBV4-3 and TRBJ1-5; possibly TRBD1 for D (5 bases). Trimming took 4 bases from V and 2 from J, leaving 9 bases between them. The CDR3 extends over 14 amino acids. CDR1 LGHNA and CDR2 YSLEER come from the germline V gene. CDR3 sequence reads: CASSRDSRNQPQHF. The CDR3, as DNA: TGCGCCAGCAGCCGAGACAGTCGCAATCAGCCCCAGCATTTT.

The CDR3 bases are TGTGCCAGCAGCGCCCGGACAGGGGGGGGAAACACCATATATTTT. Residues: CASSARTGGGNTIYF. J is TRBJ1-3 and V is TRBV5-4; 10 bases fit TRBD1. J was trimmed by 4 bases and V by 4 bases; bases with no gene match: 5. Per germline, CDR1 SGHNT and CDR2 YYREEE (reference sequence). This CDR3 has 15 residues.